This is a list of T cell receptor beta chains from one sample in a study of molecular identifiers for immune sequencing clone quantification. MiXCR was run by TCRdb on the PCR reads, yielding one entry per CDR3 protein. The sample holds 100,000 or so distinct CDR3 sequences, 36% seen once. Specimen: naive CD8+ T cells from blood, with Jurkat cell RNA spiked in. Every receptor here comes from a human donor in good health. Some libraries in this study had Jurkat cell RNA spiked in. Each CDR3 is given with its conserved first and last residue. D genes are given only for firm matches. Size is stated for part of the rows, as once, few or many counts, or as a class when the clone is expanded.

abundance	d_gene	j_gene	v_gene	CDR3aa	CDR3nt
.	TRBD1	TRBJ2-5	TRBV7-2	CASSPLPGQGSMETQYF	TGTGCCAGCAGCCCGCTCCCGGGACAGGGGTCTATGGAGACCCAGTACTTC
.	.	TRBJ2-1	TRBV4-2	CASSHRGENNEQFF	TGTGCCAGCAGCCATAGAGGAGAGAACAATGAGCAGTTCTTC
few	.	TRBJ1-2	TRBV5-1	CASKVESNYGYTF	TGCGCCAGCAAGGTTGAGTCTAACTATGGCTACACCTTC
.	.	TRBJ2-3	TRBV9	CASSRLDREDTQYF	TGTGCCAGCAGCAGACTTGACAGAGAAGATACGCAGTATTTT
few	.	TRBJ1-2	TRBV6-5	CASREGTASGYTF	TGTGCCAGCAGAGAAGGGACTGCTAGCGGCTACACCTTC
.	.	TRBJ2-7	TRBV4-1	CASSQGVGGIYEQYF	TGCGCCAGCAGCCAAGGCGTGGGCGGGATCTACGAGCAGTACTTC
.	TRBD1	TRBJ2-3	TRBV19	CASSSRDRGEYF	TGTGCCAGCAGCAGCCGGGACAGGGGGGAGTATTTT
few	.	TRBJ1-1	TRBV12-3/TRBV12-4	CASQIPNTEAFF	TGTGCCAGCCAAATTCCTAACACTGAAGCTTTCTTT
.	.	TRBJ1-3	TRBV4-3	CASSQDSGGSGNTKYF	TGCGCCAGCAGCCAAGATAGCGGGGGCTCGGGAAACACCAAATATTTT
few	.	TRBJ2-1	TRBV25-1	CASSAGLYNEQFF	TGTGCCAGCAGTGCCGGACTATACAATGAGCAGTTCTTC
.	TRBD2	TRBJ2-2	TRBV6-2/TRBV6-3	CASTLDKRAGATGELFF	TGTGCCAGCACTCTCGATAAGCGAGCGGGAGCTACCGGGGAGCTGTTTTTT
few	.	TRBJ2-7	TRBV29-1	CSVEEEGFEQYF	TGCAGCGTTGAAGAAGAAGGTTTCGAGCAGTACTTC
.	.	TRBJ1-1	TRBV27	CASSFGQLNTEAFF	TGTGCCAGCAGTTTTGGCCAATTGAACACTGAAGCTTTCTTT
few	.	TRBJ2-1	TRBV5-6	CASSLGRGYNEQFF	TGTGCCAGCAGCTTGGGACGAGGATACAATGAGCAGTTCTTC
.	.	TRBJ1-1	TRBV6-6	CASTYGFTEAFF	TGTGCCAGCACATACGGGTTCACTGAAGCTTTCTTT